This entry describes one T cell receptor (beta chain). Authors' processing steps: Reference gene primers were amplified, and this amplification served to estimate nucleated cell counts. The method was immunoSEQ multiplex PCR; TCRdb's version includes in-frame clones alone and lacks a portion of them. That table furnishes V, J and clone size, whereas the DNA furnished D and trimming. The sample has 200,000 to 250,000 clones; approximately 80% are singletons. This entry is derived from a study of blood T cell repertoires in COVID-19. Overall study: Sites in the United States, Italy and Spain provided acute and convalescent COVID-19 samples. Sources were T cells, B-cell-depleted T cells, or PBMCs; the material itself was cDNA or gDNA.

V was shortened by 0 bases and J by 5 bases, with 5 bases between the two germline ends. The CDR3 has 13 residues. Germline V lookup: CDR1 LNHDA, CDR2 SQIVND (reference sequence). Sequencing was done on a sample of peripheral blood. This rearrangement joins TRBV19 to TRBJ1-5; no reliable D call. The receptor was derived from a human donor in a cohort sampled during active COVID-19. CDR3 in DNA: TGTGCCAGTAGTATAGATCATTATCAGCCCCAGCATTTT. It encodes CASSIDHYQPQHF.